This TCR beta chain originates from a study of shared clonotypes between healthy human individuals. Study overall: With ages of 18 to 49, the donors were a couple of women and three men.

The CDR3 has 13 amino acids. CDR1 is SGHRS and CDR2 is YFSETQ in the germline V gene. With 5 bases removed from V and 2 bases from J, the gap between germline ends came to 8 bases. Sequenced by immunoSEQ multiplex PCR; TCRdb stores in-frame clones only, minus some. Here the sample spans roughly 110,000 clones, about 71% being singletons. The genes are TRBV5-1 and TRBJ1-3; D is undetermined. The TCR comes from a woman in her twenties or thirties in good health. Sample: memory CD8+ T cells sorted from blood. Subset indicated: CD45RO+ cells pooled with CCR7-negative TemRA cells. The CDR3 region has the DNA TGCGCCAGCAGAGACGTTGCTGGAAACACCATATATTTT. This gives the protein CASRDVAGNTIYF.